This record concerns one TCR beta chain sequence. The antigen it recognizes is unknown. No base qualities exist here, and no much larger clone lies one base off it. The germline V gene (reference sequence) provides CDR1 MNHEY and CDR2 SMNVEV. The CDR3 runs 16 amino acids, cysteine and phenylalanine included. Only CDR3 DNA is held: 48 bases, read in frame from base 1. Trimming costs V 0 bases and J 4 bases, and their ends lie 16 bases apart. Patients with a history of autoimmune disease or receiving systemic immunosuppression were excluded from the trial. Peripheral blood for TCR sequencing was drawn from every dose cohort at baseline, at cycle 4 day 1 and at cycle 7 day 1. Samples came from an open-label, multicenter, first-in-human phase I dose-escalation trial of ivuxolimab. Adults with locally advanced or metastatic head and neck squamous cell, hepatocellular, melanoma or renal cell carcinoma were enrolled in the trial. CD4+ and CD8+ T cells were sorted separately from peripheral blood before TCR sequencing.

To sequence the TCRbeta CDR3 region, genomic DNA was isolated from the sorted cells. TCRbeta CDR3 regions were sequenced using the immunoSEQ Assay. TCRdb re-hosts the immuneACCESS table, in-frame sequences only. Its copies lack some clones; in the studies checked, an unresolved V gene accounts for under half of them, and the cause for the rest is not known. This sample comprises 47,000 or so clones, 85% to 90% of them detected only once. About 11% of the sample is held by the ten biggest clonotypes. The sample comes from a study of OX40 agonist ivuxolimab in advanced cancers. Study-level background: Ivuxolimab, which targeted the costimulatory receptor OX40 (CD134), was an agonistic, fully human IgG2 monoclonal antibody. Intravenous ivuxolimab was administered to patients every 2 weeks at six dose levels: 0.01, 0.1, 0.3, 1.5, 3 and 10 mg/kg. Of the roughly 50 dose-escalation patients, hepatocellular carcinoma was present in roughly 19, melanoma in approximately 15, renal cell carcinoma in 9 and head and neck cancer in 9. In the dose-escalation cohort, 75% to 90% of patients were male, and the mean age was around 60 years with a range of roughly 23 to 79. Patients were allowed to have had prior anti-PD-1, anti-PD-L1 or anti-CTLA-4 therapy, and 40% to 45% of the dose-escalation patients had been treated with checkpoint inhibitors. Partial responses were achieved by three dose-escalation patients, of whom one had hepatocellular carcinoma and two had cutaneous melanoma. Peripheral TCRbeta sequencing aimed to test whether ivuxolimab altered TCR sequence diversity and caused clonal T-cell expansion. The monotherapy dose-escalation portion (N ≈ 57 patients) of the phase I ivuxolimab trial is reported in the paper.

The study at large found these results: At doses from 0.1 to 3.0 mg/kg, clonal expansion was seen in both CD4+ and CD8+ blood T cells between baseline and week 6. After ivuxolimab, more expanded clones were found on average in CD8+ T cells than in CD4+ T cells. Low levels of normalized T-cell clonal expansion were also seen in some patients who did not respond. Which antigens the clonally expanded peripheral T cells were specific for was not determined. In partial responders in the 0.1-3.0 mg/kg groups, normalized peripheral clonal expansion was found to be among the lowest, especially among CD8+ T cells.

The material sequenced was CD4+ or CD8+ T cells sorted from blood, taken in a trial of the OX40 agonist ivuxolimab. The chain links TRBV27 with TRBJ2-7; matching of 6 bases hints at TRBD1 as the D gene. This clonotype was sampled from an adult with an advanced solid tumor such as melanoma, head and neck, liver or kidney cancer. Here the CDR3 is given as CASSLSWTAGTYEQYF. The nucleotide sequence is TGTGCCAGCAGTTTATCGTGGACAGCCGGAACGTACGAGCAGTACTTC.